This TCR beta chain was observed in a study of T cells in localized non-small cell lung cancer. Study-wide results and limits: Median detection of top 100 tumor clones in adjacent lung was over 45 clones.

Generated by immunoSEQ multiplex PCR, the TCRdb table keeps only in-frame clones and is missing some. The sample carries 15,000 to 20,000 clones, approximately 80% recorded once. The V segment lost 3 bases and the J segment 8 bases; nucleotides outside the gene matches: 12. The CDR3 has 15 amino acids. Per germline, CDR1 SGHVS and CDR2 FQNEAQ. This clone is hyperexpanded by share. As yet, its antigen is unknown. Material: peripheral blood, obtained before any cancer treatment. The clonotype was recovered from a male donor at least 60 years old with stage I lung adenocarcinoma. The chain recombines TRBV7-8 with TRBJ1-2, with TRBD1 matching over 7 bases. CDR3 bases: TGTGCCAGCAGCTTCGGACAGGCACCACCCAGCGGCTACACCTTC. Translated: CASSFGQAPPSGYTF.